Sequencing of this T cell receptor beta chain was carried out in a study of blood T cell repertoires in COVID-19. At the level of the study: Both acute and convalescent COVID-19 samples were obtained from the United States, Italy and Spain. From T cells, B-cell-depleted T cells, or PBMCs came the material, which was cDNA or gDNA.

In the original workflow: Nucleated cell number was recorded as an estimate derived from reference gene primer amplification. Sequencing used immunoSEQ multiplex PCR; TCRdb keeps in-frame clones, though not all of them. Clonal size and the V and J genes are those of that table, whereas D and trimming came from the DNA. This sample has more than 200,000 clones, with under 85% found just once. This clone was counted between two and nine times. The V gene's germline CDR1 is ENHRY and CDR2 SYGVKD. V was trimmed by 7 bases and J by 2 bases, leaving 20 bases between them. There are 16 residues in the CDR3. This clonotype was obtained from a man in his sixties who had recovered from COVID-19. This chain uses TRBV10-3 with TRBJ1-2; D unresolved. Specimen: PBMCs or T cells enriched from blood (not recorded which). The CDR3 DNA reads as TGTGCCATCACTTCCCAAAGACAAAATTCAAACTATGGCTACACCTTC. Residues: CAITSQRQNSNYGYTF.